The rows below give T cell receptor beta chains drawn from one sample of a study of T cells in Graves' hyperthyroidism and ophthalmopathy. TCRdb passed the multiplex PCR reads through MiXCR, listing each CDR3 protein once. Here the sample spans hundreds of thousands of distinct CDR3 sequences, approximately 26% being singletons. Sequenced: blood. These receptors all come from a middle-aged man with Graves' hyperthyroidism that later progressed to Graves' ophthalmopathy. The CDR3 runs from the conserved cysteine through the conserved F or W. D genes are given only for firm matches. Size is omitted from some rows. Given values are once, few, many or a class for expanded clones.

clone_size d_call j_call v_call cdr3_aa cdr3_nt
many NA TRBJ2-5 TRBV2 CASSEERQETQYF TGTGCCAGCAGTGAAGAGCGGCAAGAGACCCAGTACTTC
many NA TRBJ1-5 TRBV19 CASTPQGNNQPQHF TGTGCCAGTACCCCGCAGGGGAACAATCAGCCCCAGCATTTT
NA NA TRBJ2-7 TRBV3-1 CASSPTGWSGEQYF TGTGCCAGCAGCCCAACCGGGTGGTCGGGCGAGCAGTACTTC
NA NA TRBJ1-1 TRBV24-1 CATSDFGAEAFF TGTGCCACCAGTGATTTCGGGGCTGAAGCTTTCTTT
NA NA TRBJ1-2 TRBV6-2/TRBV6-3 CASSSPRYGYTF TGTGCCAGCAGTTCCCCGCGCTATGGCTACACCTTC
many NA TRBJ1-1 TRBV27 CASSFGVRAFF TGTGCCAGCAGTTTTGGGGTGCGGGCTTTCTTT
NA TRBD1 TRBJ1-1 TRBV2 CASSANRGRTGYTTGTEAFF TGTGCCAGCAGTGCCAATAGGGGTCGGACAGGCTACACCACGGGCACTGAAGCTTTCTTT
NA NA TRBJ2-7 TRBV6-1 CASTKPGGGSYEQYF TGTGCCAGCACCAAACCGGGCGGAGGGTCCTACGAGCAGTACTTC
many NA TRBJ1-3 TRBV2 CASSVSGAGNTIYF TGTGCCAGCAGTGTTAGTGGAGCTGGAAACACCATATATTTT
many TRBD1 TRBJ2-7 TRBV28 CASSSGTGGLYEQYF TGTGCCAGCAGCTCCGGGACAGGGGGTTTATACGAGCAGTACTTC
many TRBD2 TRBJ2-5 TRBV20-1 CSAKPGGETQYF TGCAGTGCTAAACCGGGGGGAGAGACCCAGTACTTC
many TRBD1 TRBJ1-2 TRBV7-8 CASSPEGQGIHYGYTF TGTGCCAGCAGCCCAGAGGGACAGGGGATCCACTATGGCTACACCTTC
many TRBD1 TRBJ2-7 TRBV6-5 CASSPLGRQGDF TGTGCCAGCAGTCCACTGGGACGCCAGGGGGACTTC
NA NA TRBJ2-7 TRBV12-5 CASGLGTGQEQYF TGTGCTAGTGGTTTGGGGACTGGACAGGAGCAGTACTTC
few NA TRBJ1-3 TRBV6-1 CASSELQLGSGNTIYF TGTGCCAGCAGTGAATTACAGCTGGGCTCTGGAAACACCATATATTTT
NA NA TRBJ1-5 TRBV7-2 CASSLGTHQPQHF TGTGCCAGCAGCTTAGGAACTCATCAGCCCCAGCATTTT
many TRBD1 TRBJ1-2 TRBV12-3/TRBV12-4 CASSTGGGKKGYTF TGTGCCAGCTCCACAGGGGGAGGGAAGAAGGGCTACACCTTC
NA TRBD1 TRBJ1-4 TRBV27 CASSTQEGARREKLFF TGTGCCAGCAGTACCCAGGAGGGGGCGCGGAGGGAAAAACTGTTTTTT
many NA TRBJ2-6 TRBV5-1 CASSLASSASGANVLTF TGCGCCAGCAGCTTGGCGAGTTCAGCCTCTGGGGCCAACGTCCTGACTTTC
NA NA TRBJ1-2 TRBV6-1 CASTPGTSVGYTF TGTGCCAGCACCCCCGGGACAAGCGTAGGCTACACCTTC
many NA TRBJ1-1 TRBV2 CASSWDGASEAFF TGTGCCAGCAGTTGGGACGGAGCCTCTGAAGCTTTCTTT
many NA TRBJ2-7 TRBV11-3 CASPYGGREQYF TGTGCCAGCCCCTATGGGGGTCGTGAGCAGTACTTC
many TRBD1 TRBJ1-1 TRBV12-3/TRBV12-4 CASSFYRGLNTEAFF TGTGCCAGCAGTTTTTACAGGGGCCTGAACACTGAAGCTTTCTTT
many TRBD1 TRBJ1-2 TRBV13 CASSRQNRGSYGYTF TGTGCCAGCAGCCGACAGAACAGGGGTTCTTATGGCTACACCTTC
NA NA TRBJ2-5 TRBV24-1 CATSASGIETQYF TGTGCCACCAGTGCTTCCGGAATCGAGACCCAGTACTTC
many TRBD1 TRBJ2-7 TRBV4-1 CASSSRDRVSVLDEQYF TGCGCCAGCAGCAGCCGGGACAGGGTTTCTGTCCTCGACGAGCAGTACTTC
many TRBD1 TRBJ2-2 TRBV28 CASSQQGVRGTGELFF TGTGCCAGCAGTCAACAGGGGGTCCGAGGCACCGGGGAGCTGTTTTTT
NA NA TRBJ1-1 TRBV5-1 CASSWEGNTEAFF TGCGCCAGCAGCTGGGAAGGGAACACTGAAGCTTTCTTT